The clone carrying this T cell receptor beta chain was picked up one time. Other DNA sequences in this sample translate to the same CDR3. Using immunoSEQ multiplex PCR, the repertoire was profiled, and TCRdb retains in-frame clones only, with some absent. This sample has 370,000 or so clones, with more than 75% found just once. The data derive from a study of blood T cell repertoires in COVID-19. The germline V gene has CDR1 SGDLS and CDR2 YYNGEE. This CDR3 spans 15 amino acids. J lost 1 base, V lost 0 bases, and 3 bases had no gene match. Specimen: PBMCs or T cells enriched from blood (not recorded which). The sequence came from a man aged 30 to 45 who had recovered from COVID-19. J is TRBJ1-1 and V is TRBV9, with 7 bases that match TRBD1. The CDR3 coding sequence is TGTGCCAGCAGCGTAGGAGGGGGCGGGAACACTGAAGCTTTCTTT. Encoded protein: CASSVGGGGNTEAFF.